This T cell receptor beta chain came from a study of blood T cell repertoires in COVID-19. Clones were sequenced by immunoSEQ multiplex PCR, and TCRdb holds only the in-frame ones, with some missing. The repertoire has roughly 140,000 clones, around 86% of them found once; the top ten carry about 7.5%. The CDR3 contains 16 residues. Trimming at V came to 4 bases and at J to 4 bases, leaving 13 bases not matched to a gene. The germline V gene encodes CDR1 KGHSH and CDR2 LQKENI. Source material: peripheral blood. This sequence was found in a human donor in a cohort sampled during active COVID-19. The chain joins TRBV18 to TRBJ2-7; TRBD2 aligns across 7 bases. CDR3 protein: CASSLHHAGAGYEQYF. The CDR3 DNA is TGTGCCAGCTCACTACACCACGCGGGAGCAGGATACGAGCAGTACTTC.